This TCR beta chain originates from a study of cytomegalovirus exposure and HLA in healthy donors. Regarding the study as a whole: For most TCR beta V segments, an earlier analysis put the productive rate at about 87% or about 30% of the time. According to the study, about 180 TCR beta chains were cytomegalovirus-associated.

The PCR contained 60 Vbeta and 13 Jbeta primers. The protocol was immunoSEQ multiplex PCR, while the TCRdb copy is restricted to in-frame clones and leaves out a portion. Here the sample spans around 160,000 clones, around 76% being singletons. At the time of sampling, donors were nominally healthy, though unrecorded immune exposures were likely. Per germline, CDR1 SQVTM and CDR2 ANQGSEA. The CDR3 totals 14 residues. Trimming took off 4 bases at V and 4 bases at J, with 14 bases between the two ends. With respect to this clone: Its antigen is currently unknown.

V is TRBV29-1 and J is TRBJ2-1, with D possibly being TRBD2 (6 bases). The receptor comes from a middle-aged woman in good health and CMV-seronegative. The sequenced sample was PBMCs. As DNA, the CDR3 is TGCAGCGTTGTGCGGGAAGGGATGTACAATGAGCAGTTCTTC. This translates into CSVVREGMYNEQFF.